Listed below are T cell receptor beta chains from one sample, sequenced in a study of cytomegalovirus exposure and HLA in healthy donors. The assay was immunoSEQ multiplex PCR, and TCRdb's table has in-frame clones only and misses some. The sample has approximately 100,000 clones, 75% to 90% seen once. The specimen sequenced was PBMCs. These receptors originate from a man in his forties in good health and CMV-seropositive. The CDR3 runs from the conserved cysteine through the conserved F or W. Each record gives: J gene, V gene, D gene, clone size, CDR3 DNA, CDR3 protein. A D gene is named only where the DNA matches it firmly. The size of a clone is reported for some rows only, either as once, few or many, or as a class for expanded clones.

J gene: TRBJ2-7
V gene: TRBV11-2
D gene: TRBD2
clone size: -
CDR3 DNA: TGTGCCAGCAGCTTAAGGTCTCTTGGGAGGGCCTACGAGCAGTACTTC
CDR3 protein: CASSLRSLGRAYEQYF

J gene: TRBJ1-2
V gene: TRBV18
D gene: -
clone size: few
CDR3 DNA: TGTGCCAGCTCACCATTCGCCAGGGTTGACTATGGCTACACCTTC
CDR3 protein: CASSPFARVDYGYTF

J gene: TRBJ1-1
V gene: TRBV6-1
D gene: -
clone size: -
CDR3 DNA: TGTGCCAGCAGCATGGGACTCCCGAGTGAAGCTTTCTTT
CDR3 protein: CASSMGLPSEAFF

J gene: TRBJ2-7
V gene: TRBV28
D gene: TRBD2
clone size: -
CDR3 DNA: TGTGCCAGCAGTTTCCCCTCTAGCGGGAGGATCTCCTACGAGCAGTACTTC
CDR3 protein: CASSFPSSGRISYEQYF

J gene: TRBJ1-6
V gene: TRBV11-2
D gene: -
clone size: -
CDR3 DNA: TGTGCCAGCAGCTCCCCGGTTAGCTCCTATAATTCACCCCTCCACTTT
CDR3 protein: CASSSPVSSYNSPLHF

J gene: TRBJ1-2
V gene: TRBV6-5
D gene: TRBD1
clone size: -
CDR3 DNA: TGTGCCAGCAGTTCCGGACAGGGGAAGAAATATGGCTACACCTTC
CDR3 protein: CASSSGQGKKYGYTF

J gene: TRBJ2-1
V gene: TRBV6-5
D gene: TRBD2
clone size: -
CDR3 DNA: TGTGCCAGCGAAGGGGAGCGGGGGGGTAATGAGCAGTTCTTC
CDR3 protein: CASEGERGGNEQFF

J gene: TRBJ2-5
V gene: TRBV7-2
D gene: -
clone size: -
CDR3 DNA: TGTGCCAGCAGCTCCCTAATGGAGACCCAGTACTTC
CDR3 protein: CASSSLMETQYF

J gene: TRBJ1-6
V gene: TRBV15
D gene: -
clone size: -
CDR3 DNA: TGTGCCACCAGCAGAGATTTTTCGGCCCTCCACTTT
CDR3 protein: CATSRDFSALHF

J gene: TRBJ1-1
V gene: TRBV5-1
D gene: -
clone size: -
CDR3 DNA: TGCGCCAGCAGCTCCAAACAGGGATCGAACACTGAAGCTTTCTTT
CDR3 protein: CASSSKQGSNTEAFF

J gene: TRBJ2-3
V gene: TRBV6-1
D gene: TRBD2
clone size: -
CDR3 DNA: TGTGCCAGCAGTGAATACCCAGCGGGAGCCGATACGCAGTATTTT
CDR3 protein: CASSEYPAGADTQYF

J gene: TRBJ1-4
V gene: TRBV7-9
D gene: -
clone size: once
CDR3 DNA: TGTGCCAGCAGCTTTAGTGAAAAACTGTTTTTT
CDR3 protein: CASSFSEKLFF

J gene: TRBJ1-6
V gene: TRBV15
D gene: -
clone size: -
CDR3 DNA: TGTGCCACCAGCAGCCCTCGTAATTCACCCCTCCACTTT
CDR3 protein: CATSSPRNSPLHF

J gene: TRBJ2-2
V gene: TRBV11-2
D gene: -
clone size: -
CDR3 DNA: TGTGCCAGCACGAGCCAGGGGTACACCGGGGAGCTGTTTTTT
CDR3 protein: CASTSQGYTGELFF

J gene: TRBJ1-6
V gene: TRBV6-6
D gene: -
clone size: -
CDR3 DNA: TGTGCCAGCAGTTATGGGGGGGGTTGGCAAGACTCACCCCTCCACTTT
CDR3 protein: CASSYGGGWQDSPLHF

J gene: TRBJ2-1
V gene: TRBV6-6
D gene: -
clone size: -
CDR3 DNA: TGTGCCTCTGGGGGGTACAATGAGCAGTTCTTC
CDR3 protein: CASGGYNEQFF

J gene: TRBJ2-1
V gene: TRBV20-1
D gene: -
clone size: -
CDR3 DNA: TGCAGTGCTAGATTCGTCAATGAGCAGTTCTTC
CDR3 protein: CSARFVNEQFF

J gene: TRBJ1-2
V gene: TRBV11-2
D gene: TRBD1
clone size: once
CDR3 DNA: TGTGCCAGCAGCTTTGACAGGGTTGGCTACACCTTC
CDR3 protein: CASSFDRVGYTF

J gene: TRBJ2-2
V gene: TRBV5-1
D gene: TRBD2
clone size: -
CDR3 DNA: TGCGCCAGCAGCATCACAGCGGGGGGTTCCGGGGAGCTGTTTTTT
CDR3 protein: CASSITAGGSGELFF

J gene: TRBJ1-4
V gene: TRBV29-1
D gene: TRBD1
clone size: once
CDR3 DNA: TGCAGCGTTGACTCACCCGGGACAGGGTTTAATGAAAAACTGTTTTTT
CDR3 protein: CSVDSPGTGFNEKLFF

J gene: TRBJ2-7
V gene: TRBV6-1
D gene: -
clone size: -
CDR3 DNA: TGTGCCAGCAGTGAAATGGCAGGTTGGTACGAGCAGTACTTC
CDR3 protein: CASSEMAGWYEQYF

J gene: TRBJ2-3
V gene: TRBV5-5
D gene: -
clone size: -
CDR3 DNA: TGTGCCAGCAGCTTGGATTCTAGCACAGATACGCAGTATTTT
CDR3 protein: CASSLDSSTDTQYF

J gene: TRBJ2-7
V gene: TRBV28
D gene: -
clone size: -
CDR3 DNA: TGTGCCAGCAGTTCCCCTCGCGGCGCCCGCGAGCAGTACTTC
CDR3 protein: CASSSPRGAREQYF

J gene: TRBJ1-1
V gene: TRBV27
D gene: -
clone size: -
CDR3 DNA: TGTGCCAGCAGTCCGCGCGTAACGGGCACTGAAGCTTTCTTT
CDR3 protein: CASSPRVTGTEAFF